This TCR beta chain was captured by sequencing in a study of blood T cell repertoires in COVID-19. As for the study in general: Both acute and convalescent COVID-19 samples were obtained from the United States, Italy and Spain. T cells, B-cell-depleted T cells, or PBMCs provided the cDNA or gDNA that served as material.

V lost 3 bases, J lost 9 bases, and 7 bases stayed unmatched. The CDR3 runs to 15 residues. Germline CDR1 reads SGHAT; CDR2 reads FQNNGV. Sequenced by immunoSEQ multiplex PCR; TCRdb stores in-frame clones only, minus some. The sample holds 65,000 to 90,000 clones, 87% seen once. The receptor's source is a woman aged 45-59 years with active or convalescent COVID-19. Specimen: peripheral blood. V is TRBV11-2 and J is TRBJ1-6; 8 bases align to TRBD1. CDR3 residues: CASSFTGGRGSPLHF. The CDR3 DNA reads as TGTGCCAGCAGCTTCACAGGGGGACGAGGTTCACCCCTCCACTTT.